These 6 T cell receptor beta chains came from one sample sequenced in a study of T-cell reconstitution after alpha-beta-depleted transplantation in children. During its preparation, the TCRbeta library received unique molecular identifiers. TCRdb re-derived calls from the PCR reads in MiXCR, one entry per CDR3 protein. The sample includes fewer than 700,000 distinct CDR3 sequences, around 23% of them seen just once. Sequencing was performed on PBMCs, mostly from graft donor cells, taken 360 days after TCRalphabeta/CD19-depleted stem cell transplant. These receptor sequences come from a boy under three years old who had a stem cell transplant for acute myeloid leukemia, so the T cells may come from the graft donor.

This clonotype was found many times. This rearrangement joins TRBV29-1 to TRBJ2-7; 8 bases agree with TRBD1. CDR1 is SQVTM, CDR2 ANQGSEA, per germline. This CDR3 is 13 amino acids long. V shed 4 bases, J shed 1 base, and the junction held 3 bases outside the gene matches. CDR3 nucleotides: TGCAGCGTTGGGGACAGGACTTCCTACGAGCAGTACTTC. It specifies CSVGDRTSYEQYF.

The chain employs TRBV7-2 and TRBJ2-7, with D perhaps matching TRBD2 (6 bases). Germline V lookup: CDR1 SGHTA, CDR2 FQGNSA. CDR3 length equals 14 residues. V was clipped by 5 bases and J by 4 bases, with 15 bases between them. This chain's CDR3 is CASSPYSGSYEQYV. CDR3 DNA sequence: TGTGCCAGCAGCCCGTATTCCGGGAGTTACGAGCAGTACGTC.

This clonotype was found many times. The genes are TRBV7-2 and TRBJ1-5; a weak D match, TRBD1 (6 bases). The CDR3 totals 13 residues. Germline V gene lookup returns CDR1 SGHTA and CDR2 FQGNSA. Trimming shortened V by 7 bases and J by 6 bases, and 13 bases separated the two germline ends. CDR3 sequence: CASTPGRGQPQHF. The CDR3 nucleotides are TGTGCCAGCACCCCAGGCAGGGGTCAGCCCCAGCATTTT.

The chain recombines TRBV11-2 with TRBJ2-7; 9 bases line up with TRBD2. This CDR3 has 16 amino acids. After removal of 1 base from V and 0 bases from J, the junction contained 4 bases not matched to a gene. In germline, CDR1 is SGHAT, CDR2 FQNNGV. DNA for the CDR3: TGTGCCAGCAGCTTAGCAGGCGGGGGGGTCTCCTACGAGCAGTACGTC. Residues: CASSLAGGGVSYEQYV.

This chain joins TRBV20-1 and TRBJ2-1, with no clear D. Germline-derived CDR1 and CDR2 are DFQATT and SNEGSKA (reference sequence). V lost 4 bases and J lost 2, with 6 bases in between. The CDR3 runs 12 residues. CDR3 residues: CSATKTYNEQFF. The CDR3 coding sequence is TGCAGTGCTACGAAAACCTACAATGAGCAGTTCTTC.

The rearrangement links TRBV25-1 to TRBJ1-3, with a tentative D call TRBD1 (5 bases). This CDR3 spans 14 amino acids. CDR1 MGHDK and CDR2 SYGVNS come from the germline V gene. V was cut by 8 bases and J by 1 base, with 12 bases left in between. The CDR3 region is CASLTWGSGNTIYF. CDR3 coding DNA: TGTGCCAGCTTGACCTGGGGGTCTGGAAACACCATATATTTT. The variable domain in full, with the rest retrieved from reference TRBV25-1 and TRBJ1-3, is EADIYQTPRYLVIGTGKKITLECSQTMGHDKMYWYQQDPGMELHLIHYSYGVNSTEKGDLSSESTVSRIRTEHFPLTLESARPSHTSQYLCASLTWGSGNTIYFGEGSWLTVV.